One and the same sample provided the 18 T cell receptor beta chains below, sequenced in a study of blood T cell repertoires in COVID-19. TCRdb's copy holds only in-frame clones and misses some; the assay was immunoSEQ multiplex PCR. The sample lists roughly 120,000 clones; roughly 82% were seen once. Material for sequencing was peripheral blood. The source is a human donor in a cohort sampled during active COVID-19.

This chain uses TRBV11-2 with TRBJ1-2; maybe TRBD1 (5 bases). V was trimmed by 0 bases and J by 0 bases, leaving 8 bases between them. The germline V gene encodes CDR1 SGHAT and CDR2 FQNNGV. This CDR3 contains 15 residues. The CDR3 bases are TGTGCCAGCAGCTTAGATGACAGAACTAACTATGGCTACACCTTC. It is translated as CASSLDDRTNYGYTF. Full variable domain (missing parts from reference TRBV11-2 and TRBJ1-2): EAGVAQSPRYKIIEKRQSVAFWCNPISGHATLYWYQQILGQGPKLLIQFQNNGVVDDSQLPKDRFSAERLKGVDSTLKIQPAKLEDSAVYLCASSLDDRTNYGYTFGSGTRLTVV.

This chain links TRBV10-3 with TRBJ2-3; D is perhaps TRBD2 (6 bases). Germline V gives CDR1 ENHRY, CDR2 SYGVKD. The ends were cut back, 0 bases at V and 4 bases at J, with 14 bases in the middle. CDR3 size: 16 residues. The CDR3 sequence is CAISESRASVPDTQYF. DNA of the CDR3: TGTGCCATCAGTGAGTCGAGGGCTAGCGTACCAGATACGCAGTATTTT.

This clone occurred a few times. This chain links TRBV7-8 with TRBJ2-2, with TRBD2 matching over 10 bases. The CDR3 consists of 16 residues. J gave up 2 bases and V 5 bases, and 5 bases lay outside the gene matches. Germline CDR1 is SGHVS and CDR2 is FQNEAQ. The DNA for the CDR3 is TGTGCCAGCAGCCCAGCTAGCGGGGGCAACACCGGGGAGCTGTTTTTT. Translated, it gives CASSPASGGNTGELFF.

V and J are TRBV2 and TRBJ1-2; maybe TRBD1 (6 bases). V lost 6 bases to trimming and J lost 2 bases, with 13 bases between them. Germline V CDR1 and CDR2: SNHLY, FYNNEI. This CDR3 has 14 amino acids. CDR3 sequence (DNA): TGTGCCAGCAGATTAGACAGGTTCAACTATGGCTACACCTTC. The encoded protein is CASRLDRFNYGYTF.

The V and J genes are TRBV5-8 and TRBJ2-1; the D gene is possibly TRBD2 (6 bases). Trimming cost V 4 bases and J 4 bases, with 12 bases left between them. Germline CDR1 is SGHTS and CDR2 is YDEGEE. The CDR3 length is 14 residues. The CDR3: CASSTGEGYNEQFF. The CDR3 DNA follows: TGTGCCAGCAGCACGGGAGAAGGGTACAATGAGCAGTTCTTC.

The rearrangement joins TRBV28 to TRBJ1-5, with D perhaps TRBD1 (5 bases). CDR3 length: 15 amino acids. CDR1 is MDHEN and CDR2 is SYDVKM in the germline V gene. Trimming stripped 6 bases from V and 1 base from J, with 13 bases between. DNA of the CDR3: TGTGCCAGCAGGAAGCAGGGTAACAGCAATCAGCCCCAGCATTTT. It is translated as CASRKQGNSNQPQHF.

The chain is built from TRBV30 and TRBJ2-1; 8 bases line up with TRBD2. Germline V gene data show CDR1 as GTSNPN and CDR2 as SVGIG (reference sequence). CDR3 size: 15 residues. V gave up 3 bases and J gave up 8 bases; unmatched junction bases: 12. CDR3 bases: TGTGCCTGGAGAAAGCTAGCGGGCACGAGAGATGAGCAGTTCTTC. As protein: CAWRKLAGTRDEQFF.

The chain joins TRBV28 to TRBJ2-7; 12 nucleotides line up with TRBD2. The V gene's germline CDR1 is MDHEN and CDR2 SYDVKM. Unmatched junction bases numbered 2, after V lost 8 bases and J lost 3 bases. CDR3 length equals 13 residues. CDR3 nucleotide sequence: TGTGCCAGCGGACTAGCGGGGCTCTACGAGCAGTACTTC. This encodes CASGLAGLYEQYF.

Here the CDR3 reads CASSQVRSLSADTQYF. CDR3 nucleotides: TGTGCCAGCAGCCAAGTCAGATCCTTAAGTGCAGATACGCAGTATTTT. The chain couples TRBV4-2 to TRBJ2-3; no reliable D call. Trimming cost V 1 base and J 4 bases, with 15 bases left between them. The CDR3 has 16 residues. The germline V gene encodes CDR1 LGHNA and CDR2 YNFKEQ.

The chain joins TRBV18 to TRBJ2-2, with D tentatively TRBD2 (5 bases). The CDR3 loop spans 14 amino acids. Germline CDR1 KGHSH, CDR2 LQKENI. V was trimmed by 8 bases and J by 4 bases, leaving 14 bases between them. The CDR3 is CASTRQGSTGELFF. The CDR3 DNA sequence: TGTGCCAGCACCCGGCAAGGGAGCACCGGGGAGCTGTTTTTT.

This clone was observed a single time. This chain joins TRBV5-4 and TRBJ2-5; the D gene is possibly TRBD1 (7 bases). Germline CDR1 and CDR2: SGHNT and YYREEE (reference sequence). There are 17 residues in the CDR3. Trimming stripped 0 bases from V and 4 bases from J, with 19 bases between. The CDR3, as DNA: TGTGCCAGCAGCTTGGCGGCAGGGGGAGGCATGGGAGAGACCCAGTACTTC. Translating gives CASSLAAGGGMGETQYF.

The chain has TRBV18 and TRBJ1-5; a weak D match, TRBD1 (5 bases). From germline, CDR1 is KGHSH and CDR2 LQKENI. This CDR3 spans 15 amino acids. V lost 3 bases and J lost 6, with 15 bases in between. The CDR3 DNA follows: TGTGCCAGCTCACCTACCAGGGTAGGCAGTCAGCCCCAGCATTTT. The encoded protein is CASSPTRVGSQPQHF.

This clone was detected only once. The chain couples TRBV4-1 to TRBJ1-4; D is possibly TRBD1 (5 bases). Deletions cut 0 bases from V and 3 bases from J, with 14 bases between. This CDR3 spans 17 amino acids. The V gene's germline CDR1 is MGHRA and CDR2 YSYEKL. CDR3 amino acids: CASSQEGQHRPNEKLFF. The CDR3 nucleotides are TGCGCCAGCAGCCAAGAGGGGCAACATAGGCCTAATGAAAAACTGTTTTTT.

This chain uses TRBV11-2 with TRBJ2-1; TRBD2 matches at 8 bases. The length of the CDR3 is 15 residues. Trimming removed 5 bases from V and 3 bases from J; junction bases left unmatched: 6. Germline V gives CDR1 SGHAT, CDR2 FQNNGV. CDR3 DNA: TGTGCCAGCAGCCTTTTAGCGGGGTACTACAATGAGCAGTTCTTC. This encodes CASSLLAGYYNEQFF.

This chain joins TRBV30 and TRBJ2-3; D perhaps matches TRBD2 (5 bases). This CDR3 is built from 12 residues. The V gene's germline CDR1 is GTSNPN and CDR2 SVGIG (reference sequence). V was shortened by 3 bases and J by 13 bases, with 17 bases between the two germline ends. This CDR3 is CAWSLTSTFEYF. DNA for the CDR3: TGTGCCTGGAGCCTAACTAGTACTTTTGAGTATTTT.

This chain connects TRBV27 to TRBJ1-5; unclear D gene. Germline V gene lookup returns CDR1 MNHEY and CDR2 SMNVEV (reference sequence). The V end lost 2 bases, the J end lost 3 bases, and 5 bases lay between the germline ends. The CDR3 has 13 residues. The CDR3 is CASSLGVNQPQHF. In DNA, the CDR3 is TGTGCCAGCAGTTTAGGAGTCAATCAGCCCCAGCATTTT.

The chain employs TRBV6-5 and TRBJ1-5; TRBD1 matches at 7 bases. This CDR3 comprises 14 residues. Germline lookup yields CDR1 MNHEY and CDR2 SVGAGI. V gave up 7 bases and J gave up 3 bases; unmatched junction bases: 6. The CDR3 here is CASKPRGNNQPQHF. The CDR3 coding sequence is TGTGCCAGCAAACCCAGGGGGAACAATCAGCCCCAGCATTTT.

The sample holds a few counts of this clone. J is TRBJ2-7 and V is TRBV18; 7 bases map to TRBD1. V lost 3 bases to trimming and J lost 2 bases; unmatched junction nucleotides: 1. The CDR3 covers 13 residues. From germline, CDR1 is KGHSH and CDR2 LQKENI. The CDR3 DNA reads TGTGCCAGCTCACCGGGACAGACCTACGAGCAGTACTTC. This translates into CASSPGQTYEQYF.